A single sample gave rise to the 17 T cell receptor beta chains below, sequenced in a study of shared clonotypes between healthy human individuals. Data came from immunoSEQ multiplex PCR; TCRdb stores just in-frame clones and leaves some out. The sample records about 480,000 clones, around 79% being singletons. Material: PBMCs. Source of these receptors: a woman in her thirties or forties in good health. Some clones in this sample may be carry-over from other donors' samples.

The chain uses TRBV18 and TRBJ2-7, with D maybe TRBD2 (6 bases). The CDR3 has 14 residues. Per the germline V gene, CDR1 is KGHSH and CDR2 is LQKENI. V lost 1 base to trimming and J lost 2 bases, with 9 bases between them. CDR3 sequence (DNA): TGTGCCAGCTCACCACGAGCGGGTCCCTACGAGCAGTACTTC. It translates to CASSPRAGPYEQYF.

The chain is built from TRBV19 and TRBJ1-1, with D possibly matching TRBD1 (6 bases). The CDR3 loop spans 14 amino acids. From germline, CDR1 is LNHDA and CDR2 SQIVND (reference sequence). The V end lost 6 bases, the J end lost 0 bases, and 11 bases lay between the germline ends. CDR3 sequence: CASRGARMNTEAFF. CDR3 sequence (DNA): TGTGCCAGTAGGGGGGCCCGGATGAACACTGAAGCTTTCTTT.

Only one count was recorded for this clone. This chain joins TRBV5-1 and TRBJ1-2; TRBD1 matches 9 bases. This CDR3 is 15 amino acids long. V was pared by 5 bases and J by 4 bases, with 9 bases of the junction left unmatched. Germline CDR1 reads SGHRS; CDR2 reads YFSETQ. The CDR3 here is CASRESGQGTYGYTF. CDR3 DNA sequence: TGCGCCAGCAGGGAATCGGGACAGGGCACCTATGGCTACACCTTC.

The chain combines TRBV19 with TRBJ2-1; D assignment may be TRBD1 or TRBD2 (6 bases each). The CDR3 runs 13 residues. Trimming took off 6 bases at V and 4 bases at J, with 10 bases between the two ends. Germline V gene sequence: CDR1 LNHDA, CDR2 SQIVND (reference sequence). The CDR3 DNA is TGTGCCAGTAGGCGGGACACTTACAATGAGCAGTTCTTC. The encoded protein is CASRRDTYNEQFF.

This clone was recorded a few times. This sequence joins TRBV7-2 and TRBJ2-7; weak D call: TRBD2 (6 bases). V lost 1 base to trimming and J lost 0 bases, with 13 bases between them. This CDR3 is 16 amino acids long. Looked up from germline, CDR1 is SGHTA and CDR2 is FQGNSA. The CDR3 sequence is CASSLGRDGSSYEQYF. The CDR3 DNA reads as TGTGCCAGCAGCTTAGGGCGGGACGGTAGCTCCTACGAGCAGTACTTC.

This clone was detected only once. This sequence joins TRBV6-1 and TRBJ1-2, with D unclear. Germline V gene sequence: CDR1 MNHNS, CDR2 SASEGT. V lost 0 bases and J 0 bases, leaving 5 bases between the germline ends. The CDR3 runs to 14 residues. The CDR3 nucleotides read TGTGCCAGCAGTGAAGCGGGGACTAACTATGGCTACACCTTC. Encoded protein: CASSEAGTNYGYTF.

The chain uses TRBV5-1 and TRBJ2-5; TRBD1 might be the D (5 bases). Per the germline V gene, CDR1 is SGHRS and CDR2 is YFSETQ. The CDR3 sequence is 17 residues long. The V end lost 0 bases, the J end lost 2 bases, and 17 bases lay between the germline ends. The CDR3 DNA is TGCGCCAGCAGCTTGGAACTGGCCGTAGGGGCTCAAGAGACCCAGTACTTC. Its protein product is CASSLELAVGAQETQYF.

The chain has TRBV9 and TRBJ2-3; 10 nucleotides line up with TRBD2. The CDR3 consists of 17 residues. J gave up 0 bases and V 4 bases, and 8 bases lay outside the gene matches. CDR1 is SGDLS and CDR2 is YYNGEE in the germline V gene. CDR3 residues: CASSKWTSGPSTDTQYF. CDR3 bases: TGTGCCAGCAGCAAATGGACTAGCGGCCCTAGCACAGATACGCAGTATTTT.

This clone was observed once. Other DNA sequences of this sample code for an identical CDR3. The genes are TRBV29-1 and TRBJ2-5; D possibly corresponds to TRBD2 (5 bases). Trimming removed 4 bases at V and 4 bases at J, with 16 bases between. The germline V gene encodes CDR1 SQVTM and CDR2 ANQGSEA. CDR3 length: 14 amino acids. DNA for the CDR3: TGCAGCGTTGCTCGGACGGGGAGTAGAGAGACCCAGTACTTC. It yields the protein CSVARTGSRETQYF.

Written as DNA, the CDR3 is TGTGCCAGCAGCTTAACAGGGAATGAAAAACTGTTTTTT. The encoded protein is CASSLTGNEKLFF. J is TRBJ1-4 and V is TRBV7-9; D possibly corresponds to TRBD1 (6 bases). CDR1 is SEHNR and CDR2 is FQNEAQ in the germline V gene (reference sequence). The CDR3 runs to 13 residues. Trimming cost V 2 bases and J 5 bases, with 6 bases left between them.

The V gene is TRBV30, the J gene TRBJ2-1; 7 nucleotides match TRBD2. V shed 4 bases and J 4 bases; nucleotides not matched to a gene: 1. This CDR3 comprises 12 residues. Looked up from germline, CDR1 is GTSNPN and CDR2 is SVGIG (reference sequence). The CDR3 DNA follows: TGTGCCTGGACTAGCGGTTACAATGAGCAGTTCTTC. Residues: CAWTSGYNEQFF.

As to this clone: This same CDR3 is encoded by further DNA sequences in the sample. The rearrangement joins TRBV2 to TRBJ2-5; perhaps D is TRBD1 or TRBD2 (6 bases each). CDR3 length: 14 amino acids. CDR1 and CDR2 (germline): SNHLY, FYNNEI. The V gene lost 5 bases and the J gene lost 5 bases, with 15 bases spanning the gap. The CDR3 nucleotides are TGTGCCAGCAGTACACAGGGCGCGGGGGAGACCCAGTACTTC. Amino acids: CASSTQGAGETQYF.

The rearrangement links TRBV5-1 to TRBJ1-2, with D tentatively TRBD1 (6 bases). The V and J ends lost 3 bases and 4 bases respectively, with 16 bases between them. The germline gives CDR1 SGHRS, CDR2 YFSETQ. The CDR3 sequence is 15 residues long. In nucleotides, the CDR3 is TGCGCCAGCAGCTCCGATTTCGGACAGCGCTATGGCTACACCTTC. Protein sequence: CASSSDFGQRYGYTF.

This clone was seen more than once but under ten times. The chain uses TRBV28 and TRBJ1-1, with D uncertain. Per germline, CDR1 MDHEN and CDR2 SYDVKM. There are 15 residues in the CDR3. V was clipped by 3 bases and J by 12 bases, with 23 bases between them. As DNA, the CDR3 is TGTGCCAGCAGTTTTGGTCCGCGGAAACCCACTGAGTCTTTCTTT. Translation gives CASSFGPRKPTESFF.

This clone was found once. The chain is built from TRBV5-1 and TRBJ1-1; 7 nucleotides line up with TRBD1. Germline assignment: CDR1 SGHRS and CDR2 YFSETQ. V trimming: 1 base; J trimming: 5 bases; junction bases outside the gene matches: 8. The CDR3 has 15 residues. CDR3 region: CASSLRGQERTEAFF. As DNA, the CDR3 is TGCGCCAGCAGCTTGCGCGGACAGGAGAGAACTGAAGCTTTCTTT.

CDR3 in amino acids: CASSSDGSLHYGYTF. The CDR3 DNA is TGTGCCAGCAGTTCCGACGGCAGTCTGCACTATGGCTACACCTTC. The chain couples TRBV28 to TRBJ1-2; D is ambiguous. Per the germline V gene, CDR1 is MDHEN and CDR2 is SYDVKM. Trimming cost V 4 bases and J 3 bases, with 15 bases left between them. There are 15 residues in the CDR3.

This clone showed up many times. The chain has TRBV19 and TRBJ1-1; a possible D gene is TRBD1 (5 bases). This CDR3 spans 14 amino acids. Germline assignment: CDR1 LNHDA and CDR2 SQIVND (reference sequence). The V end lost 6 bases, the J end lost 2 bases, and 13 bases lay between the germline ends. The CDR3 here is CASSTPGTNTEAFF. CDR3 DNA sequence: TGTGCCAGTAGCACGCCGGGGACCAACACTGAAGCTTTCTTT.